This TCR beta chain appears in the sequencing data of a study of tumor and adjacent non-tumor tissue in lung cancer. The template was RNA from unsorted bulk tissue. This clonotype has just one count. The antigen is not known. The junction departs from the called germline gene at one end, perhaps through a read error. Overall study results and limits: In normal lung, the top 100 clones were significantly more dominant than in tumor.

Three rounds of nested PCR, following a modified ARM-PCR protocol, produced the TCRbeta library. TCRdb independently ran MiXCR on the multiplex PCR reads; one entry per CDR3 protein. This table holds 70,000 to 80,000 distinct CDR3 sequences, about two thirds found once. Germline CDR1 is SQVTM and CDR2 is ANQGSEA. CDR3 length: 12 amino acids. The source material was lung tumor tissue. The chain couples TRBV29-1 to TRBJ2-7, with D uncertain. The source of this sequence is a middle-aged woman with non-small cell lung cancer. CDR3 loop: CSVGSSYHGQYF. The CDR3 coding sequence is TGCAGCGTTGGAAGTAGCTACCACGGGCAGTATTTC.